The 18 T cell receptor beta chains given below trace back to one sample, sequenced in a study of shared clonotypes between healthy human individuals. Generated by immunoSEQ multiplex PCR, the TCRdb table keeps only in-frame clones and is missing some. The repertoire holds over a million clones, with 60% to 80% as singletons. The specimen sequenced was memory CD4+ T cells sorted from blood. Subset here: CD45RA-negative fraction. All receptors derive from a man between 18 and 29 years old in good health.

The chain recombines TRBV25-1 with TRBJ1-6; TRBD1 is a possible D gene (6 bases). Germline CDR1 MGHDK, CDR2 SYGVNS. Between the trimmed V and J ends, which lost 2 bases and 10 bases, there was a span of 9 bases. This CDR3 comprises 13 residues. The CDR3 nucleotides read TGTGCCAGCAGTGAACAGGGGCGGTCACCCCTCCACTTT. This gives the protein CASSEQGRSPLHF.

The V and J genes are TRBV5-1 and TRBJ1-2; 11 positions match TRBD1. Germline CDR1 is SGHRS and CDR2 is YFSETQ. This CDR3 comprises 14 residues. V lost 2 bases, J lost 8 bases, and 5 bases stayed unmatched. CDR3 DNA sequence: TGCGCCAGCAGCTTAGGACAGGGGGCGCAGGGCTACACCTTC. This encodes CASSLGQGAQGYTF.

In regard to this clone: Other DNA sequences from this sample encode an identical CDR3 as well. This chain uses TRBV6-5 with TRBJ2-2, with D hard to call. Germline V CDR1 and CDR2: MNHEY, SVGAGI. This CDR3 is built from 12 residues. Trimming pared 2 bases from V and 6 bases from J, leaving 4 bases between. This CDR3 reads CASSYLAGELFF. In nucleotides, the CDR3 is TGTGCCAGCAGTTACCTAGCCGGGGAGCTGTTTTTT.

The V call is TRBV7-2, the J call TRBJ2-1; TRBD2 agrees at 9 bases. Germline V lookup: CDR1 SGHTA, CDR2 FQGNSA. Trimming cost V 1 base and J 9 bases; bases outside gene matches: 7. The CDR3 runs to 15 residues. CDR3 DNA sequence: TGTGCCAGCAGCTTAGGTTTAGCGGGAGCCCGTGAGCAGTTCTTC. Translation gives CASSLGLAGAREQFF.

The genes are TRBV6-5 and TRBJ1-2; D perhaps matches TRBD1 (6 bases). The CDR3 runs to 13 residues. Germline lookup yields CDR1 MNHEY and CDR2 SVGAGI. Trimming shortened V by 6 bases and J by 3 bases, and 11 bases separated the two germline ends. The CDR3, as DNA: TGTGCCAGCAGATATTGGACAGACTATGGCTACACCTTC. This translates into CASRYWTDYGYTF.

The V gene is TRBV2, the J gene TRBJ2-1, with 8 bases matching TRBD2. With 3 bases clipped from V and 3 bases from J, the junction kept 4 bases outside the gene matches. The CDR3 is made up of 15 amino acids. CDR1 and CDR2 (germline): SNHLY, FYNNEI. CDR3 protein: CASSDEGLVYNEQFF. The CDR3 nucleotides are TGTGCCAGCAGTGATGAGGGACTAGTCTACAATGAGCAGTTCTTC.

This clone has only one observation. The CDR3 spells CASSLESQGNSGANVLTF. CDR3 in DNA: TGCGCCAGCAGCTTGGAATCACAGGGGAACTCTGGGGCCAACGTCCTGACTTTC. The rearrangement links TRBV5-1 to TRBJ2-6; 7 nucleotides line up with TRBD1. Germline trimming cut 0 bases from V and 0 bases from J; bases unmatched to any gene: 6. The CDR3 is made up of 18 amino acids. Germline CDR1 is SGHRS and CDR2 is YFSETQ.

There are a few counts of this clone. The chain links TRBV7-9 to TRBJ1-6, with D maybe TRBD1 (6 bases). Looked up from germline, CDR1 is SEHNR and CDR2 is FQNEAQ (reference sequence). Trimming left V 2 bases short and J 8 bases short, with 13 bases between. The CDR3 runs 15 residues. DNA of the CDR3: TGTGCCAGCAGCTTATTTGGACAGACCGATTCACCCCTCCACTTT. Amino acid sequence: CASSLFGQTDSPLHF.

Notes on this clone: The junction and the germline gene differ at one end; a read error may be behind it. The chain joins TRBV5-5 to TRBJ1-1; D may be TRBD1 (5 bases). From germline, CDR1 is SGHKS and CDR2 YYEKEE (reference sequence). The CDR3 sequence is 17 residues long. The CDR3 nucleotides read TGCGCCAGCAGCCAAGATAGCGGTGGATTGGGGGACACTGAAGCTTTCTTT. The encoded protein is CASSQDSGGLGDTEAFF.

V usage is TRBV28 and J usage is TRBJ2-7, with no clear D. CDR3 size: 11 residues. Germline CDR1 reads MDHEN; CDR2 reads SYDVKM. V gave up 2 bases and J gave up 7 bases, with 6 bases separating them. This CDR3 reads CASSLIHEQYF. The CDR3 nucleotides are TGTGCCAGCAGTTTAATACATGAGCAGTACTTC. Combining the CDR3 with reference TRBV28 and TRBJ2-7 gives the whole variable domain DVKVTQSSRYLVKRTGEKVFLECVQDMDHENMFWYRQDPGLGLRLIYFSYDVKMKEKGDIPEGYSVSREKKERFSLILESASTNQTSMYLCASSLIHEQYFGPGTRLTVT.

The V gene is TRBV15, the J gene TRBJ2-2; D may be TRBD1 (5 bases). This CDR3 comprises 17 residues. Germline values: CDR1 LNHNV, CDR2 YYDKDF (reference sequence). Trimming pared 0 bases from V and 8 bases from J, leaving 19 bases between. For the CDR3, the DNA is TGTGCCACCAGCAGAGACGACTTTCCGGCAGGGTTGGGGGAGCTGTTTTTT. It codes for CATSRDDFPAGLGELFF.

This sequence joins TRBV18 and TRBJ2-7; 7 bases map to TRBD1. Unmatched junction bases numbered 7, after V lost 4 bases and J lost 4 bases. The CDR3 has 14 amino acids. Germline CDR1 reads KGHSH; CDR2 reads LQKENI. The CDR3 loop is CASSLGTERYEQYF. Here the CDR3 DNA reads TGTGCCAGCTCACTGGGGACAGAAAGGTACGAGCAGTACTTC.

The genes are TRBV6-5 and TRBJ1-1; 7 bases are shared with TRBD1. Germline V CDR1 and CDR2: MNHEY, SVGAGI. CDR3 length: 12 residues. V was clipped by 6 bases and J by 6 bases; unmatched bases: 4. CDR3 sequence reads: CASSLTGPEAFF. The CDR3 DNA reads as TGTGCCAGCAGCTTGACAGGGCCTGAAGCTTTCTTT.

The chain carries TRBV4-1 and TRBJ2-5; TRBD1 agrees at 8 bases. Germline CDR1 is MGHRA and CDR2 is YSYEKL. Trimming at V came to 4 bases and at J to 5 bases, leaving 12 bases not matched to a gene. The CDR3 runs to 16 residues. CDR3 residues: CASSLGGTGGSETQYF. DNA of the CDR3: TGCGCCAGCAGCCTTGGTGGCACAGGGGGGTCGGAGACCCAGTACTTC.

V usage is TRBV5-6 and J usage is TRBJ2-1; the D gene is possibly TRBD2 (5 bases). Germline V gene data show CDR1 as SGHDT and CDR2 as YYEEEE. Trimming pared 0 bases from V and 3 bases from J, leaving 7 bases between. CDR3 length: 14 amino acids. CDR3: CASSLGTLYNEQFF. In nucleotides, the CDR3 is TGTGCCAGCAGCTTGGGGACTCTCTACAATGAGCAGTTCTTC.

The rearrangement uses TRBV18 and TRBJ1-1, with D unresolved. This CDR3 has 12 residues. From germline, CDR1 is KGHSH and CDR2 LQKENI. V lost 3 bases and J lost 10, with 12 bases in between. The CDR3 DNA is TGTGCCAGCTCACCGTCGCAGTTTGGAGCTTTCTTT. It is translated as CASSPSQFGAFF.

This clone was counted only a few times. The V call is TRBV7-3, the J call TRBJ2-1; 9 bases are shared with TRBD1. The V segment lost 2 bases and the J segment 6 bases; nucleotides outside the gene matches: 5. Germline V CDR1 and CDR2: SGHTA, FQGTGA. The CDR3 consists of 15 residues. The CDR3 sequence is CASSLGTGTFNEQFF. In nucleotides, the CDR3 is TGTGCCAGCAGCTTAGGGACAGGGACTTTCAATGAGCAGTTCTTC. Full variable domain (rest looked up from reference TRBV7-3 and TRBJ2-1): GAGVSQTPSNKVTEKGKYVELRCDPISGHTALYWYRQSLGQGPEFLIYFQGTGAADDSGLPNDRFFAVRPEGSVSTLKIQRTERGDSAVYLCASSLGTGTFNEQFFGPGTRLTVL.

The V gene is TRBV2, the J gene TRBJ1-2; D remains ambiguous. The CDR3 loop spans 12 amino acids. V gave up 6 bases and J gave up 3 bases, with 8 bases separating them. CDR1 SNHLY and CDR2 FYNNEI come from the germline V gene. The CDR3 nucleotides are TGTGCCAGCAGAGGGCCTGACTATGGCTACACCTTC. This sequence encodes CASRGPDYGYTF.